The 6 T cell receptor beta chains below were found in one sample sequenced in a study of T cells in Graves' hyperthyroidism and ophthalmopathy. RNA transcripts yielded amplified TCR beta CDR3 regions. The TCR CDR3 first-round RT-PCR relied on the HTBI primer set. MiXCR was run by TCRdb on the multiplex PCR reads, yielding one entry per CDR3 protein. Of hundreds of thousands of distinct CDR3 sequences listed, more than 20% are singletons. Sequencing was performed on blood. These receptors were collected from a young man with Graves' ophthalmopathy.

This clonotype was observed once. J is TRBJ2-2 and V is TRBV12-3 or TRBV12-4; D gene ambiguous. With 3 bases removed from V and 4 bases from J, the gap between germline ends came to 9 bases. CDR3 length equals 14 residues. CDR3 residues: CASSFRSVTGELFF. The CDR3 DNA reads as TGTGCCAGCAGTTTCAGATCCGTCACCGGGGAGCTGTTTTTT.

The J gene is TRBJ2-3, the V gene TRBV19, with 8 nucleotides matching TRBD2. Germline values: CDR1 LNHDA, CDR2 SQIVND (reference sequence). After removal of 3 bases from V and 2 bases from J, the junction contained 7 bases not matched to a gene. The CDR3 runs to 16 residues. The CDR3 region has the DNA TGTGCCAGTAGTATTGGGATAGCGGGGACCACAGATACGCAGTATTTT. This translates into CASSIGIAGTTDTQYF.

A remark on this clonotype: Sequence at one end of the junction differs from germline and may be a read error. This chain uses TRBV12-3 or TRBV12-4 with TRBJ2-2; 7 bases line up with TRBD1. The CDR3 extends over 15 amino acids. The CDR3 sequence: CAISEQQGKDGELFF. The CDR3 region has the DNA TGTGCCATCAGTGAACAACAGGGGAAGGACGGGGAGCTGTTTTTT.

This clonotype came up many times. In nucleotides, the CDR3 is TGTGCCTGGGGGACTCAAAATAGCAATCAGCCCCAGCATTTT. This gives the protein CAWGTQNSNQPQHF. The V call is TRBV30, the J call TRBJ1-5, with a possible D match to TRBD1 (5 bases). Germline V gives CDR1 GTSNPN, CDR2 SVGIG (reference sequence). The ends were cut back, 5 bases at V and 0 bases at J, with 11 bases in the middle. This CDR3 contains 14 residues.

This clonotype was recorded a few times. V is TRBV5-4 and J is TRBJ1-4; D unresolved. Germline lookup yields CDR1 SGHNT and CDR2 YYREEE (reference sequence). This CDR3 contains 13 residues. V was clipped by 4 bases and J by 4 bases, with 8 bases between them. DNA for the CDR3: TGTGCCAGCAGCCCCGGGTTTAATGAAAAACTGTTTTTT. Translation: CASSPGFNEKLFF.

V usage is TRBV28 and J usage is TRBJ1-5; a weak D match, TRBD1 (6 bases). CDR3 length equals 17 residues. Trimming shortened V by 2 bases and J by 4 bases, and 18 bases separated the two germline ends. Germline assignment: CDR1 MDHEN and CDR2 SYDVKM. The CDR3: CASSLGVGGAPNQPQHF. The CDR3 bases are TGTGCCAGCAGTTTAGGGGTGGGGGGGGCTCCAAATCAGCCCCAGCATTTT.